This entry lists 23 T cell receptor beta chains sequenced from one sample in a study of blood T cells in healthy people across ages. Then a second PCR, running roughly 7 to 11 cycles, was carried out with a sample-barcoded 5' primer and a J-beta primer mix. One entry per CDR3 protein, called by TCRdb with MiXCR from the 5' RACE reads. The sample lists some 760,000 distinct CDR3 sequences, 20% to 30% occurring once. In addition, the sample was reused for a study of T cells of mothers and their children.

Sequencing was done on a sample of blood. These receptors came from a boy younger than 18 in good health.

CDR3 DNA: TGTGCCAGCAGCTTGGGACAGATGATTGGCTACACCTTC. This codes for CASSLGQMIGYTF. This chain connects TRBV5-6 to TRBJ1-2, with a weak D call TRBD1 (5 bases). V dropped 0 bases and J dropped 7 bases, with 10 bases sitting between them. The germline V gene has CDR1 SGHDT and CDR2 YYEEEE. This CDR3 spans 13 amino acids.

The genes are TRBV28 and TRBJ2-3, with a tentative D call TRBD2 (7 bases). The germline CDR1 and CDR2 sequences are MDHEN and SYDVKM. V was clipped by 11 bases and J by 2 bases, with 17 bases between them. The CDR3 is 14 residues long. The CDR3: CAGLGAGDTDTQYF. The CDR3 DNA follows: TGTGCCGGCCTGGGGGCGGGAGACACAGATACGCAGTATTTT. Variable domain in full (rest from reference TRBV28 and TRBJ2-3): DVKVTQSSRYLVKRTGEKVFLECVQDMDHENMFWYRQDPGLGLRLIYFSYDVKMKEKGDIPEGYSVSREKKERFSLILESASTNQTSMYLCAGLGAGDTDTQYFGPGTRLTVL.

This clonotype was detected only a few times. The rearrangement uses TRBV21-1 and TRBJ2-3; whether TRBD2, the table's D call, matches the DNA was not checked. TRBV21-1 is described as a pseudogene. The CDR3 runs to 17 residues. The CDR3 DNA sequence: TGTGCCAGCAGCAAAGCGAAGCTAGCGGGAGGCACAGATACGCAGTATTTT. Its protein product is CASSKAKLAGGTDTQYF.

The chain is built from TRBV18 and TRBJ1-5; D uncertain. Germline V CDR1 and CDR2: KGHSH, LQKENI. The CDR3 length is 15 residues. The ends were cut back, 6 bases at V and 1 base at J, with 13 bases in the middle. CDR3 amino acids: CASSGRPGSNQPQHF. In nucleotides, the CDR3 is TGTGCCAGCTCCGGGAGGCCTGGGAGCAATCAGCCCCAGCATTTT. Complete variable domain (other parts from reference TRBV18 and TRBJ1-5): NAGVMQNPRHLVRRRGQEARLRCSPMKGHSHVYWYRQLPEEGLKFMVYLQKENIIDESGMPKERFSAEFPKEGPSILRIQQVVRGDSAAYFCASSGRPGSNQPQHFGDGTRLSIL.

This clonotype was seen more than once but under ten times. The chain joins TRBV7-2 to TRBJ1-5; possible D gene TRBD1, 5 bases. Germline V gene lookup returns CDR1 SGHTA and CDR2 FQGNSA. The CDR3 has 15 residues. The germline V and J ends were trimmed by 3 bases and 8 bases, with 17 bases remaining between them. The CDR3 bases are TGTGCCAGCAGCTTGGGGGGAACGGGTAGGGAGCCCCAGCATTTT. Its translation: CASSLGGTGREPQHF.

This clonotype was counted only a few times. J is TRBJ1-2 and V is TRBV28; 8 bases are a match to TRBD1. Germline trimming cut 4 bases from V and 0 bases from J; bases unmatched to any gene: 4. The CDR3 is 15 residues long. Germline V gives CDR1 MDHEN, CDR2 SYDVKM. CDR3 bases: TGTGCCAGCAGTTGGGGGACAGGATCTAACTATGGCTACACCTTC. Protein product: CASSWGTGSNYGYTF.

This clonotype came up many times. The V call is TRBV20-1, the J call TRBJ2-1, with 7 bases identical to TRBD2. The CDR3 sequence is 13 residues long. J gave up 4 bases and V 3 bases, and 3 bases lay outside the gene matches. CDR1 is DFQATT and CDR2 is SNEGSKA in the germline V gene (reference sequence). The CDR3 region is CSASGRQYNEQFF. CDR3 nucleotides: TGCAGTGCTAGCGGGAGGCAGTACAATGAGCAGTTCTTC.

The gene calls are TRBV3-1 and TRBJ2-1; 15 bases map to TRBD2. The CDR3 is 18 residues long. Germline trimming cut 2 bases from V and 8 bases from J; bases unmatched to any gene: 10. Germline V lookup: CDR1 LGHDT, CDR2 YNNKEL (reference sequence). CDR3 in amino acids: CASSQPGLAGGTGHEQFF. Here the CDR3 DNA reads TGTGCCAGCAGCCAACCCGGACTAGCGGGGGGGACCGGGCATGAGCAGTTCTTC.

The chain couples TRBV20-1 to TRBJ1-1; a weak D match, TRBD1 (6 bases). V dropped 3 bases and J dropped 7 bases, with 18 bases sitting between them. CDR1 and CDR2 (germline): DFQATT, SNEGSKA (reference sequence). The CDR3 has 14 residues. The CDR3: CSARSRGDAGEAFF. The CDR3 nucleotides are TGCAGTGCTAGGTCGAGGGGGGACGCCGGTGAAGCTTTCTTT.

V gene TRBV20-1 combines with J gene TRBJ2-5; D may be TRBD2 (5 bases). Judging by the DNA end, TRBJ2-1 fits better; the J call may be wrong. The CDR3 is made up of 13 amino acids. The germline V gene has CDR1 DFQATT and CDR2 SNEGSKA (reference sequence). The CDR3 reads CSARRTPGNEQFF. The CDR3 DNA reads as TGCAGTGCGAGACGGACTCCAGGCAATGAGCAGTTCTTC.

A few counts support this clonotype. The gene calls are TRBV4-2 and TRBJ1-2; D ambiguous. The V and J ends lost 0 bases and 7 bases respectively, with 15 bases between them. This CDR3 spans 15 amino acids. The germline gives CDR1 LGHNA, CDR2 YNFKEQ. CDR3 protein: CASSQDPGISGGYTF. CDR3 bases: TGTGCCAGCAGCCAAGATCCCGGGATTTCCGGTGGCTACACCTTC.

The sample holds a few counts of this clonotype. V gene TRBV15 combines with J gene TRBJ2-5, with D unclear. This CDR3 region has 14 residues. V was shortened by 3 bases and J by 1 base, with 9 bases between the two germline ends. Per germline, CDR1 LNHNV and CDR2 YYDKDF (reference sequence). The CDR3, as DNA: TGTGCCACCAGCAGTCGGCAATCCCAAGAGACCCAGTACTTC. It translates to CATSSRQSQETQYF.

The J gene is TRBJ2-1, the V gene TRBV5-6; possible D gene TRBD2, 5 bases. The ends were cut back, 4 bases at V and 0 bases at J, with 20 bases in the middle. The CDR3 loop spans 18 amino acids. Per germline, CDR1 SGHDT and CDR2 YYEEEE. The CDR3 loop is CASSRTGRTGRSYNEQFF. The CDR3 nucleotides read TGTGCCAGCAGCAGGACTGGGCGGACGGGCCGCTCCTACAATGAGCAGTTCTTC.

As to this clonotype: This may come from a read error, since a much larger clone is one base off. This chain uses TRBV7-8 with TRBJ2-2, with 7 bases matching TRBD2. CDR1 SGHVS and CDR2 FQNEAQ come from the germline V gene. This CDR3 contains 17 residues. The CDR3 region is CASSLVAGSGNTRELFF. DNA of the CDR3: TGTGCCAGCAGCTTAGTCGCAGGGAGCGGGAACACCAGGGAGCTGTTTTTT.

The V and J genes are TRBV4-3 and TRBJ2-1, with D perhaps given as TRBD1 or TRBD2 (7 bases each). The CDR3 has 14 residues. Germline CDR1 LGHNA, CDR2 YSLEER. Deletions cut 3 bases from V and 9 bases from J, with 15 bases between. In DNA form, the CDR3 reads TGCGCCAGCAGCCAGCCCAGGGGGGGTGGTGAGCAGTTCTTC. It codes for CASSQPRGGGEQFF.

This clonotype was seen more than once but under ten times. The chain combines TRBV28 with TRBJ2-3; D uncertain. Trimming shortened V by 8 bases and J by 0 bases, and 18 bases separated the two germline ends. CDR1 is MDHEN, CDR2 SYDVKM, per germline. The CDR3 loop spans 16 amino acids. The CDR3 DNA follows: TGTGCCAGCGGCGGTGTGCAGGTGACCAGCACAGATACGCAGTATTTT. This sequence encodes CASGGVQVTSTDTQYF.

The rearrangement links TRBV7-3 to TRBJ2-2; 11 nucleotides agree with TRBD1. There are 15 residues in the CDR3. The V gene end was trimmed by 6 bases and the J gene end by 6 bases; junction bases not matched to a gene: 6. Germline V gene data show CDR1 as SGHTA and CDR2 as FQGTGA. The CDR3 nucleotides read TGTGCCAGCAGTACACCGGGACAGGGGGCCGGGGAGCTGTTTTTT. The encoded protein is CASSTPGQGAGELFF.

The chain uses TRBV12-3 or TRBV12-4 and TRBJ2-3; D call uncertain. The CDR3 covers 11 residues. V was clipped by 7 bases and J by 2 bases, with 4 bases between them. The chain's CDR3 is CASTPTDTQYF. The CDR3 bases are TGTGCCAGCACACCCACAGATACGCAGTATTTT.

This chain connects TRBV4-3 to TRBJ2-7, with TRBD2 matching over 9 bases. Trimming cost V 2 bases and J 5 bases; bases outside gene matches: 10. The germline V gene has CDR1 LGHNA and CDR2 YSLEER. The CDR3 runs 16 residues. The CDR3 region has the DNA TGCGCCAGCAGCCAAATGAGTGTGGCGGGGGGGAACGAGCAGTACTTC. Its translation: CASSQMSVAGGNEQYF.

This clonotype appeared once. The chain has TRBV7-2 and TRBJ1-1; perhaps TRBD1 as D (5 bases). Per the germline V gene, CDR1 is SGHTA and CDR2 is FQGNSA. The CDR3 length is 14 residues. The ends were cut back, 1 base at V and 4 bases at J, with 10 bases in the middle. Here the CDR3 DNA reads TGTGCCAGCAGCTTAGTGGTGGGGCCCACTGAAGCTTTCTTT. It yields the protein CASSLVVGPTEAFF.

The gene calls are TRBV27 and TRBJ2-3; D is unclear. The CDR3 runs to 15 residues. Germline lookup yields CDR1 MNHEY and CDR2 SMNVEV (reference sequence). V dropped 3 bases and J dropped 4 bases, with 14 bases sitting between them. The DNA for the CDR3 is TGTGCCAGCAGTTTCTCCACGTCCAGTTCAGATACGCAGTATTTT. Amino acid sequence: CASSFSTSSSDTQYF.

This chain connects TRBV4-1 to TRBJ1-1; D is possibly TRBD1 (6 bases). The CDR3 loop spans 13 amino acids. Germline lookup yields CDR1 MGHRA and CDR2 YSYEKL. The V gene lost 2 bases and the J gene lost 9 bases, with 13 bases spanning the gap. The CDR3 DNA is TGCGCCAGCAGCCAAAACAGGGACGGAAAAGCTTTCTTT. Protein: CASSQNRDGKAFF.

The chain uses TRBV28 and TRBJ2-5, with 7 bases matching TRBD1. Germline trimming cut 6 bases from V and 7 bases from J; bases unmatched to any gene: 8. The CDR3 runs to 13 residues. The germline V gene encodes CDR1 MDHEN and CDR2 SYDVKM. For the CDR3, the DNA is TGTGCCAGCAGGCTACAGGGGTTCGGGACCCAGTACTTC. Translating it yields CASRLQGFGTQYF.